The 19 T cell receptor beta chains below all came from one sample that was sequenced in a study of radiotherapy plus CTLA-4 blockade in lung cancer. Profiling relied on immunoSEQ multiplex PCR, and the TCRdb table lists in-frame clones only, not all of them. This table holds about 66,000 clones, about four fifths found once. This specimen was peripheral blood, taken from a patient treated with radiotherapy plus ipilimumab. The receptors were gathered from a human donor with non-small cell lung cancer who had a partial response to radiotherapy plus ipilimumab.

The count of this clone is one. V is TRBV28 and J is TRBJ1-5; D remains ambiguous. Trimming removed 7 bases at V and 5 bases at J, with 12 bases between. Per the germline V gene, CDR1 is MDHEN and CDR2 is SYDVKM. The CDR3 has 13 residues. CDR3 nucleotides: TGTGCCAGCATCCGTGGGCCCTATCAGCCCCAGCATTTT. It yields the protein CASIRGPYQPQHF.

V gene TRBV7-9 combines with J gene TRBJ2-3; possibly TRBD2 for D (6 bases). Germline V CDR1 and CDR2: SEHNR, FQNEAQ (reference sequence). V was pared by 1 base and J by 3 bases, with 11 bases between. The CDR3 spans 15 residues. As DNA, the CDR3 is TGTGCCAGCAGCTTAGTTTCTAGCGCGACAGATACGCAGTATTTT. Residues: CASSLVSSATDTQYF.

Notes on this clone: Other DNA sequences in this specimen translate into the identical CDR3. The chain recombines TRBV28 with TRBJ2-7, with D possibly matching TRBD2 (6 bases). CDR1 MDHEN and CDR2 SYDVKM come from the germline V gene. Deletions cut 4 bases from V and 1 base from J, with 11 bases between. This CDR3 spans 14 amino acids. CDR3 sequence reads: CASSSPGGSYEQYF. The CDR3 DNA is TGTGCCAGCAGTTCCCCCGGGGGATCCTACGAGCAGTACTTC.

This clone has only a few counts. The rearrangement joins TRBV27 to TRBJ2-3, with TRBD1 matching 10 bases. Germline V gives CDR1 MNHEY, CDR2 SMNVEV (reference sequence). CDR3 length: 14 residues. Trimming at V came to 4 bases and at J to 4 bases, leaving 2 bases not matched to a gene. In DNA, the CDR3 is TGTGCCAGCAGTTGGGGACAGGGGCCAGATACGCAGTATTTT. It yields the protein CASSWGQGPDTQYF.

V and J are TRBV5-8 and TRBJ2-5, with no clear D. CDR1 SGHTS and CDR2 YDEGEE come from the germline V gene. CDR3 length equals 13 residues. V shed 2 bases and J shed 3 bases, with 8 bases lying between them. Here the CDR3 DNA reads TGTGCCAGCAGCTTCAACAGAAAAGAGACCCAGTACTTC. Residues: CASSFNRKETQYF. The entire variable domain, with the rest obtained from reference TRBV5-8 and TRBJ2-5, is as follows: EAGVTQSPTHLIKTRGQQATLRCSPISGHTSVYWYQQALGLGLQFLLWYDEGEERNRGNFPPRFSGRQFPNYSSELNVNALELEDSALYLCASSFNRKETQYFGPGTRLLVL.

The V gene is TRBV30, the J gene TRBJ2-4; no firm D call. The V gene lost 5 bases and the J gene lost 7 bases, with 9 bases spanning the gap. The length of the CDR3 is 11 residues. Germline V gives CDR1 GTSNPN, CDR2 SVGIG (reference sequence). CDR3 amino acids: CAWSRSNIQYF. CDR3 in DNA: TGTGCCTGGTCCCGTAGTAACATTCAGTACTTC.

The J gene is TRBJ2-2, the V gene TRBV28; 7 positions agree with TRBD1. Germline loops: CDR1 MDHEN, CDR2 SYDVKM. The CDR3 has 16 amino acids. V shed 3 bases and J 5 bases; nucleotides not matched to a gene: 9. CDR3 loop: CASSFWSRGRTGELFF. The DNA for the CDR3 is TGTGCCAGCAGTTTTTGGTCCAGGGGGAGAACCGGGGAGCTGTTTTTT.

The chain carries TRBV7-2 and TRBJ2-7, with 12 bases lining up with TRBD2. CDR3 size: 19 residues. Germline CDR1 and CDR2: SGHTA and FQGNSA. The V gene end was trimmed by 5 bases and the J gene end by 4 bases; junction bases not matched to a gene: 18. The CDR3 loop reads CASSPSRGASGRALYEQYF. CDR3 nucleotides: TGTGCCAGCAGCCCCTCAAGGGGGGCTAGCGGGAGGGCCTTGTACGAGCAGTACTTC.

The chain has TRBV5-1 and TRBJ2-7; 10 positions agree with TRBD1. From germline, CDR1 is SGHRS and CDR2 YFSETQ. J lost 9 bases, V lost 2 bases, and 11 bases had no gene match. The CDR3 runs 15 residues. CDR3 in amino acids: CASSFGGTGEEGQYF. The CDR3 bases are TGCGCCAGCAGCTTCGGGGGGACAGGGGAAGAGGGGCAGTACTTC.

The chain has TRBV7-3 and TRBJ2-1; D might be TRBD2 (6 bases). This CDR3 is 14 amino acids long. Per germline, CDR1 SGHTA and CDR2 FQGTGA. V lost 5 bases and J 0 bases, leaving 8 bases between the germline ends. The CDR3 protein is CASSGGSSYNEQFF. The CDR3 DNA sequence: TGTGCCAGCAGCGGGGGGAGCTCCTACAATGAGCAGTTCTTC.

The J gene is TRBJ2-1, the V gene TRBV11-2; D perhaps matches TRBD2 (5 bases). V was cut by 0 bases and J by 16 bases, with 10 bases left in between. The CDR3 totals 11 residues. CDR1 and CDR2 from the germline V gene are SGHAT and FQNNGV. This chain's CDR3 is CASSLEREGFF. The CDR3 region has the DNA TGTGCCAGCAGCTTAGAACGGGAAGGTTTCTTC.

The CDR3, as DNA: TGTGCCAGCAGTGGGCAGGGATCGGCTAATGAAAAACTGTTTTTT. Translation gives CASSGQGSANEKLFF. The genes are TRBV25-1 and TRBJ1-4; TRBD1 might be the D (5 bases). This CDR3 is 15 amino acids long. The germline V and J ends were trimmed by 4 bases and 3 bases, with 12 bases remaining between them. CDR1 is MGHDK and CDR2 is SYGVNS in the germline V gene.

This clone was observed a few times. The V and J genes are TRBV6-5 and TRBJ1-1; TRBD1 is a possible D gene (6 bases). Per the germline V gene, CDR1 is MNHEY and CDR2 is SVGAGI. The V and J ends lost 7 bases and 2 bases respectively, with 11 bases between them. This CDR3 has 13 residues. This CDR3 reads CASIGGDNTEAFF. DNA for the CDR3: TGTGCCAGCATAGGGGGGGACAACACTGAAGCTTTCTTT.

This chain uses TRBV11-2 with TRBJ1-3; possible D gene TRBD1, 5 bases. The CDR3 is made up of 13 amino acids. V lost 6 bases to trimming and J lost 2 bases, with 8 bases between them. The germline gives CDR1 SGHAT, CDR2 FQNNGV. CDR3 region: CASRKGAGNTIYF. CDR3 DNA: TGTGCCAGCAGAAAAGGGGCTGGAAACACCATATATTTT.

This sequence joins TRBV7-8 and TRBJ2-7; a possible D gene is TRBD2 (6 bases). This CDR3 has 15 amino acids. Trimming cost V 5 bases and J 2 bases, with 16 bases left between them. From germline, CDR1 is SGHVS and CDR2 FQNEAQ. DNA for the CDR3: TGTGCCAGCAGCCCCCTGGGACTTGCGGCCTACGAGCAGTACTTC. This gives the protein CASSPLGLAAYEQYF.

The chain is built from TRBV10-1 and TRBJ2-7, with TRBD2 matching over 9 bases. This CDR3 spans 15 amino acids. V shed 2 bases, J shed 3 bases, and the junction held 5 bases outside the gene matches. Germline CDR1 WNHNN, CDR2 SYGVQD (reference sequence). CDR3 region: CASSEGLAGYYEQYF. The CDR3 bases are TGCGCCAGCAGTGAGGGGCTAGCGGGATACTACGAGCAGTACTTC.

The chain links TRBV5-1 to TRBJ1-3, with D tentatively TRBD1 (5 bases). This CDR3 is built from 14 residues. Germline V gives CDR1 SGHRS, CDR2 YFSETQ. V lost 4 bases and J 0 bases, leaving 8 bases between the germline ends. The CDR3 region has the DNA TGCGCCAGCAGCCAGACAGTCTCTGGAAACACCATATATTTT. It translates to CASSQTVSGNTIYF.

The chain uses TRBV30 and TRBJ2-2; D perhaps matches TRBD2 (6 bases). Germline V CDR1 and CDR2: GTSNPN, SVGIG (reference sequence). The CDR3 runs to 13 residues. V was cut by 2 bases and J by 3 bases, with 7 bases left in between. The CDR3 DNA reads as TGTGCCTGGAGTTGGGGGGACACCGGGGAGCTGTTTTTT. Amino acid sequence: CAWSWGDTGELFF.

This sequence joins TRBV10-3 and TRBJ2-5; D may be TRBD2 (5 bases). The closer fit of TRBJ2-7 to the DNA end suggests the J call may be wrong. Germline V CDR1 and CDR2: ENHRY, SYGVKD. CDR3 length: 14 residues. CDR3 sequence: CAISVNTGDYEQYF. CDR3 nucleotides: TGTGCCATCAGTGTTAACACCGGGGACTACGAGCAGTACTTC.